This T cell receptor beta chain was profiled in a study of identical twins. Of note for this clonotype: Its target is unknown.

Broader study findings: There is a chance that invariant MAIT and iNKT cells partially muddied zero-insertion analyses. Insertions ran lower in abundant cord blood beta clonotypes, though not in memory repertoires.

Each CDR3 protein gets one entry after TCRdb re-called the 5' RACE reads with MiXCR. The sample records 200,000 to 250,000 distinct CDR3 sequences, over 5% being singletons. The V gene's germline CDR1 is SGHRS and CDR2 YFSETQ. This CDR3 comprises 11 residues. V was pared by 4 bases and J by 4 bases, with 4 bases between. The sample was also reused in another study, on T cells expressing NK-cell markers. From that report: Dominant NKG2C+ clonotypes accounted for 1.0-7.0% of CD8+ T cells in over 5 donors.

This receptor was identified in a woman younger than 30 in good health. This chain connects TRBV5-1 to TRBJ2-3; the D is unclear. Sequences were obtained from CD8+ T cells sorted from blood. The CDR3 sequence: CASSGPDTQYF. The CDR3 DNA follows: TGCGCCAGCAGCGGACCAGATACGCAGTATTTT.